A selection of T cell receptor beta chains follows, all from one sample in a study of T cell responses to AZD1222 COVID-19 vaccine. Generated by immunoSEQ multiplex PCR, the TCRdb table keeps only in-frame clones and is missing some. The data show about 78,000 clones, around 90% seen once. The specimen comprised peripheral blood, sampled on day 0 of MenACWY control vaccination. The source of these receptors is an adult in good health. The CDR3 runs from the conserved cysteine through the conserved F or W. D genes are given only for firm matches. Size is omitted from some rows. Given values are once, few, many or a class for expanded clones.

d_gene	v_gene	j_gene	abundance	CDR3nt	CDR3aa
NA	TRBV5-1	TRBJ2-5	NA	TGCGCCAGCAGCTCCCTTGGGGGGGGCGCGAAAAAGACCCAGTACTTC	CASSSLGGGAKKTQYF
NA	TRBV5-1	TRBJ1-1	NA	TGCGCCAGCAGCTTGGATGGGGTGAACACTGAAGCTTTCTTT	CASSLDGVNTEAFF
NA	TRBV2	TRBJ1-5	NA	TGTGCCAGCAGTGAAGTCCGGGGCGGCCGCACCTACAATCAGCCCCAGCATTTT	CASSEVRGGRTYNQPQHF
TRBD1	TRBV11-2	TRBJ1-1	few	TGTGCCAGCAGCTCAGGGGACAGGGCTTTGAATTTCTTT	CASSSGDRALNFF
NA	TRBV24-1	TRBJ1-1	NA	TGTGCCACCAGTGAAATAAGGTCTGACTCCCCGAACACTGAAGCTTTCTTT	CATSEIRSDSPNTEAFF
TRBD1	TRBV2	TRBJ1-6	few	TGTGCCAGCAAGGGGACAGAGATATCACCCCTCCACTTT	CASKGTEISPLHF
NA	TRBV2	TRBJ1-3	NA	TGTGCCAGCAGTGATAGGGGGGGCCAGGGAAACACCATATATTTT	CASSDRGGQGNTIYF
TRBD1	TRBV7-2	TRBJ1-1	NA	TGTGCCAGCAGCTCACAGGGGGATTGGCACACTGAAGCTTTCTTT	CASSSQGDWHTEAFF
NA	TRBV27	TRBJ1-6	NA	TGTGCCAGCAGTTCCGGACTGGTATCCCTCCACTTT	CASSSGLVSLHF
TRBD1	TRBV29-1	TRBJ1-2	once	TGCAGCGTCGAACAGGGGGCCTATGGCTACACCTTC	CSVEQGAYGYTF
NA	TRBV28	TRBJ2-3	NA	TGTGCCAGCAGTTTAATGTGGGGGGATACAGATACGCAGTATTTT	CASSLMWGDTDTQYF
NA	TRBV3-1/TRBV3-2	TRBJ2-7	once	TGTGCCAGCAGCCAAGGAGGGACGGGGTCCTACGAGCAGTACTTC	CASSQGGTGSYEQYF
NA	TRBV6-2/TRBV6-3	TRBJ2-1	NA	TGTGCCAGCAGTTACATATCTGAGCAGTTCTTC	CASSYISEQFF
NA	TRBV28	TRBJ1-3	NA	TGTGCCAGCAGTTCAGGGGTCGGAAACACCATATATTTT	CASSSGVGNTIYF
NA	TRBV6-2/TRBV6-3	TRBJ1-5	NA	TGTGCCAGCAGTTACCCAACCTCTAAGCATTTT	CASSYPTSKHF
NA	TRBV6-2/TRBV6-3	TRBJ1-2	few	TGTGCCAGCAGTTCTGATGAAAGTCCTGGCTACACCTTC	CASSSDESPGYTF
NA	TRBV20-1	TRBJ1-1	NA	TGCAGCTCGGGCCTTACTCCTGAAGCTTTCTTT	CSSGLTPEAFF
TRBD2	TRBV6-5	TRBJ2-2	once	TGTGCCAGCAGTTACGTCGGGGGGAGCACCGGGGAGCTGTTTTTT	CASSYVGGSTGELFF
NA	TRBV18	TRBJ2-6	NA	TGTGCCAGCTCAACGGCCCTCTCTGGGGCCAACGTCCTGACTTTC	CASSTALSGANVLTF
NA	TRBV4-3	TRBJ1-1	NA	TGCGCCAGCAGCCAAGATCGGCAGGGGTGGAACACTGAAGCTTTCTTT	CASSQDRQGWNTEAFF
NA	TRBV9	TRBJ1-3	NA	TGTGCCAGCAGCGTATGGGAGTCTGGAAACACCATATATTTT	CASSVWESGNTIYF
NA	TRBV7-9	TRBJ1-2	NA	TGTGCCAGCAGCACAGAACAGTATGACTACACCTTC	CASSTEQYDYTF
TRBD1	TRBV29-1	TRBJ1-5	NA	TGCAGCGTCGGGACAGGGAATACTCAGCCCCAGCATTTT	CSVGTGNTQPQHF
TRBD2	TRBV7-2	TRBJ2-5	NA	TGTGCCAGCAGCGCTCGACTAGCGAGGTACCAAGAGACCCAGTACTTC	CASSARLARYQETQYF
TRBD1	TRBV13	TRBJ1-1	few	TGTGCCAGCAGCTTAGGGGGACAGGGGACCCTTGAAGCTTTCTTT	CASSLGGQGTLEAFF
TRBD1	TRBV6-5	TRBJ1-1	NA	TGTGCCAGCAGAAACAGGGGGCTGGTAACTGAAGCTTTCTTT	CASRNRGLVTEAFF
NA	TRBV14	TRBJ2-5	NA	TGTGCCAGCAGCCAAGATCCGGCCTCGTCGGAGACCCAGTACTTC	CASSQDPASSETQYF
NA	TRBV25-1	TRBJ1-2	once	TGTGCCAGCAGTTCAGACAGAGGCTACACCTTC	CASSSDRGYTF
TRBD1	TRBV6-5	TRBJ1-4	NA	TGTGCCAGCAGTTTCGGGACAGCAACTAATGAAAAACTGTTTTTT	CASSFGTATNEKLFF
NA	TRBV15	TRBJ2-7	NA	TGTGCCACCAGCAGAGGCGCAGGGTCTTCCTACGAGCAGTACTTC	CATSRGAGSSYEQYF
NA	TRBV7-6	TRBJ1-2	NA	TGTGCCAGCAGCTCAGACGTCGCGACAGCCACCCCTAACTATGGCTACACCTTC	CASSSDVATATPNYGYTF
TRBD2	TRBV27	TRBJ2-2	NA	TGTGCCAGCAGTTACGACGCGGGGGGGACGAACACCGGGGAGCTGTTTTTT	CASSYDAGGTNTGELFF
NA	TRBV15	TRBJ1-1	few	TGTGCCACCAGCAGAGATTTGACGGAAGCTTTCTTT	CATSRDLTEAFF
TRBD1	TRBV9	TRBJ1-4	NA	TGTGCCAGCAGCTCCCGGACAGGGTTAAGTGAAAAACTGTTTTTT	CASSSRTGLSEKLFF
NA	TRBV10-3	TRBJ1-3	NA	TGTGCCATCAGCGTTACGGAGGACACCATATATTTT	CAISVTEDTIYF
NA	TRBV5-1	TRBJ1-5	NA	TGCGCCAGCAGCTTCGAGGTTGATCAGCCCCAGCATTTT	CASSFEVDQPQHF
NA	TRBV15	TRBJ1-1	NA	TGTGCCACCAGCACCTACGACACGAACACTGAAGCTTTCTTT	CATSTYDTNTEAFF
NA	TRBV19	TRBJ1-6	NA	TGTGCCAGTACCACGGTAGGAGGGCCCGATAATAATTCACCCCTCCACTTT	CASTTVGGPDNNSPLHF
NA	TRBV6-1	TRBJ1-5	NA	TGTGCCAGCAGTGATAAGGAGGGATCGGGAAATCAGCCCCAGCATTTT	CASSDKEGSGNQPQHF
NA	TRBV5-1	TRBJ2-1	NA	TGCGCCAGCAGCTTAGGACAGAGACCCTACAATGAGCAGTTCTTC	CASSLGQRPYNEQFF
NA	TRBV29-1	TRBJ2-2	NA	TGCAGCGCGCTAAAAGAGGGGGACACCGGGGAGCTGTTTTTT	CSALKEGDTGELFF
NA	TRBV7-2	TRBJ2-5	NA	TGTGCCAGCAGCGGCTACGAGGAGAATAGAAAGACCCAGTACTTC	CASSGYEENRKTQYF
NA	TRBV2	TRBJ1-1	NA	TGTGCCAGCAGTCCCCGTGACAGTGGGGGGCGTAACACTGAAGCTTTCTTT	CASSPRDSGGRNTEAFF
NA	TRBV5-4	TRBJ2-2	NA	TGTGCCAGCAGCTTGTGGAACACCGGGGAGCTGTTTTTT	CASSLWNTGELFF